Below are 26 T cell receptor beta chains sequenced from a single sample in a study of shared clonotypes between healthy human individuals. CD45RO-negative CD8 cells positively selected for CCR7 made up the naive population, which excluded terminally differentiated effector memory CD45RA+ cells. Clones were read by immunoSEQ multiplex PCR, and TCRdb kept only the in-frame ones, dropping some. The sample lists 560,000 or so clones; about 96% were seen once. Sequencing input: naive CD8+ T cells sorted from blood. These receptors originate from a woman between 25 and 40 years old in good health.

The V call is TRBV29-1, the J call TRBJ2-1; TRBD1 might be the D (6 bases). Germline CDR1 reads SQVTM; CDR2 reads ANQGSEA. Trimming stripped 4 bases from V and 0 bases from J, with 10 bases between. This CDR3 comprises 14 residues. CDR3 DNA: TGCAGCGTTGTTCCAGGGGCCTCCTACAATGAGCAGTTCTTC. This gives the protein CSVVPGASYNEQFF.

V and J are TRBV5-4 and TRBJ2-5, with TRBD1 matching 7 bases. The CDR3 has 15 amino acids. Germline CDR1 and CDR2: SGHNT and YYREEE (reference sequence). The ends lost 4 bases at V and 0 bases at J; junction bases unmatched: 6. Written as DNA, the CDR3 is TGTGCCAGCAGCACGGGACAGCCCTACCAAGAGACCCAGTACTTC. Translating gives CASSTGQPYQETQYF.

The rearrangement uses TRBV2 and TRBJ2-1, with D perhaps TRBD1 (5 bases). The CDR3 runs to 15 residues. CDR1 SNHLY and CDR2 FYNNEI come from the germline V gene. V lost 9 bases to trimming and J lost 7 bases, with 22 bases between them. CDR3 sequence reads: CARSDTGRVGNEQFF. DNA of the CDR3: TGTGCCAGATCAGATACAGGACGCGTCGGGAATGAGCAGTTCTTC.

The J gene is TRBJ2-3, the V gene TRBV28; a possible D gene is TRBD2 (6 bases). The CDR3 contains 22 residues. Trimming removed 1 base at V and 2 bases at J, with 31 bases between. Germline CDR1 and CDR2: MDHEN and SYDVKM. The CDR3 sequence is CASSLSPPRAGTVGGITDTQYF. The CDR3 DNA reads as TGTGCCAGCAGTTTATCCCCCCCGAGGGCCGGTACGGTTGGGGGGATCACAGATACGCAGTATTTT.

The chain couples TRBV2 to TRBJ2-7, with D hard to call. This CDR3 has 13 amino acids. Trimming shortened V by 5 bases and J by 5 bases, and 13 bases separated the two germline ends. Germline CDR1 is SNHLY and CDR2 is FYNNEI. The CDR3 DNA follows: TGTGCCAGCAGTCCCTTTGGCTGGGACGAGCAGTACTTC. This sequence encodes CASSPFGWDEQYF. Supplemented by reference TRBV2 and TRBJ2-7, the full variable domain reads EPEVTQTPSHQVTQMGQEVILRCVPISNHLYFYWYRQILGQKVEFLVSFYNNEISEKSEIFDDQFSVERPDGSNFTLKIRSTKLEDSAMYFCASSPFGWDEQYFGPGTRLTVT.

This CDR3 is CATNPGTGGEAFF. CDR3 nucleotide sequence: TGTGCCACCAACCCGGGGACAGGGGGAGAAGCTTTCTTT. The rearrangement links TRBV14 to TRBJ1-1; TRBD1 matches 11 bases. The CDR3 runs to 13 residues. J gave up 8 bases and V 10 bases, and 9 bases lay outside the gene matches. Germline assignment: CDR1 SGHDN and CDR2 FVKESK.

In its sample, this clone was seen once. The V gene is TRBV27, the J gene TRBJ2-7, with TRBD1 identical over 8 bases. CDR3 length equals 15 residues. V dropped 3 bases and J dropped 3; count of bases not matched to a gene: 7. Germline V lookup: CDR1 MNHEY, CDR2 SMNVEV (reference sequence). The CDR3 sequence: CASSFRTGKFYEQYF. For the CDR3, the DNA is TGTGCCAGCAGTTTCAGGACAGGGAAGTTCTACGAGCAGTACTTC.

This clone showed up just once. The same CDR3 also results from other DNA sequences found in this sample. The chain carries TRBV11-2 and TRBJ2-3; D call uncertain. Germline V gene sequence: CDR1 SGHAT, CDR2 FQNNGV. The CDR3 length is 12 residues. V was shortened by 0 bases and J by 5 bases, with 3 bases between the two germline ends. CDR3 region: CASSLDGDTQYF. CDR3 nucleotide sequence: TGTGCCAGCAGCTTAGATGGAGATACGCAGTATTTT.

The rearrangement uses TRBV14 and TRBJ1-3; D ambiguous. This CDR3 is built from 15 residues. Trimming took off 4 bases at V and 0 bases at J, with 10 bases between the two ends. Germline V lookup: CDR1 SGHDN, CDR2 FVKESK. The CDR3 DNA follows: TGTGCCAGCAGCCCAGTGAGGAGCTCTGGAAACACCATATATTTT. Amino acids: CASSPVRSSGNTIYF.

This chain joins TRBV9 and TRBJ2-3; D is perhaps TRBD2 (6 bases). Germline V CDR1 and CDR2: SGDLS, YYNGEE. V was cut by 2 bases and J by 0 bases, with 13 bases left in between. There are 16 residues in the CDR3. CDR3 residues: CASSVLPSESTDTQYF. The CDR3 DNA reads TGTGCCAGCAGCGTTCTCCCTAGCGAAAGCACAGATACGCAGTATTTT.

The J gene is TRBJ1-2, the V gene TRBV7-9; no definite D call. The CDR3 consists of 17 residues. The V and J ends lost 3 bases and 4 bases respectively, with 21 bases between them. CDR1 SEHNR and CDR2 FQNEAQ come from the germline V gene (reference sequence). CDR3 bases: TGTGCCAGCAGCTTTTCGGACGCCGGGCCAGCTAGCTATGGCTACACCTTC. Its protein is CASSFSDAGPASYGYTF.

This clone has just one count. The V gene is TRBV7-9, the J gene TRBJ2-1; the D is unclear. Trimming cost V 1 base and J 0 bases, with 7 bases left between them. This CDR3 is 15 amino acids long. Germline values: CDR1 SEHNR, CDR2 FQNEAQ (reference sequence). The CDR3 spells CASSLVANSYNEQFF. The CDR3 DNA is TGTGCCAGCAGCTTAGTGGCTAACTCCTACAATGAGCAGTTCTTC.

J is TRBJ2-3 and V is TRBV27; maybe TRBD2 (6 bases). The V gene lost 5 bases and the J gene lost 0 bases, with 15 bases spanning the gap. Germline loops: CDR1 MNHEY, CDR2 SMNVEV (reference sequence). This CDR3 has 16 amino acids. CDR3 DNA sequence: TGTGCCAGCAGTCCCCCCCCGGGGACTAGCACAGATACGCAGTATTTT. This sequence encodes CASSPPPGTSTDTQYF.

The chain carries TRBV11-2 and TRBJ2-2; D unclear. Trimming removed 0 bases at V and 4 bases at J, with 9 bases between. The CDR3 extends over 15 amino acids. The germline CDR1 and CDR2 sequences are SGHAT and FQNNGV. CDR3 protein: CASSLDRRSTGELFF. Here the CDR3 DNA reads TGTGCCAGCAGCTTAGATCGTCGAAGCACCGGGGAGCTGTTTTTT.

The gene calls are TRBV2 and TRBJ2-3; D gene ambiguous. This CDR3 region has 15 residues. From germline, CDR1 is SNHLY and CDR2 FYNNEI. V lost 6 bases, J lost 0 bases, and 13 bases lay in between. CDR3 sequence (DNA): TGTGCCAGCAGCCCCTACATTTCTAGCACAGATACGCAGTATTTT. This translates into CASSPYISSTDTQYF. The whole variable domain, filled in from reference TRBV2 and TRBJ2-3, reads EPEVTQTPSHQVTQMGQEVILRCVPISNHLYFYWYRQILGQKVEFLVSFYNNEISEKSEIFDDQFSVERPDGSNFTLKIRSTKLEDSAMYFCASSPYISSTDTQYFGPGTRLTVL.

The chain combines TRBV4-2 with TRBJ2-5, with 8 positions matching TRBD1. CDR1 is LGHNA, CDR2 YNFKEQ, per germline. V trimming: 0 bases; J trimming: 4 bases; junction bases outside the gene matches: 10. The CDR3 contains 17 residues. Written as DNA, the CDR3 is TGTGCCAGCAGCCAAGAAGGCGCAGGACAGGGTGGAGAGACCCAGTACTTC. This encodes CASSQEGAGQGGETQYF.

The chain couples TRBV7-6 to TRBJ2-1, with D hard to call. CDR1 and CDR2 from the germline V gene are SGHVS and FNYEAQ. V was cut by 5 bases and J by 5 bases, with 10 bases left in between. The CDR3 runs to 13 residues. DNA of the CDR3: TGTGCCAGCAGCCTCGGGCTGAACAATGAGCAGTTCTTC. As protein: CASSLGLNNEQFF. Looking up the rest from reference TRBV7-6 and TRBJ2-1 gives the full variable domain: GAGVSQSPRYKVTKRGQDVALRCDPISGHVSLYWYRQALGQGPEFLTYFNYEAQQDKSGLPNDRFSAERPEGSISTLTIQRTEQRDSAMYRCASSLGLNNEQFFGPGTRLTVL.

The CDR3: CASSTDSSQETQYF. CDR3 nucleotide sequence: TGTGCCAGCAGTACAGACAGCTCCCAAGAGACCCAGTACTTC. The rearrangement uses TRBV28 and TRBJ2-5, with D perhaps matching TRBD1 (5 bases). CDR3 length: 14 amino acids. The V gene's germline CDR1 is MDHEN and CDR2 SYDVKM. V shed 5 bases and J shed 1 base, with 11 bases lying between them.

Note on this clone: Additional DNA sequences in this sample encode the identical CDR3. The rearrangement joins TRBV7-6 to TRBJ2-3; D is perhaps TRBD2 (5 bases). CDR1 is SGHVS, CDR2 FNYEAQ, per germline. V was shortened by 0 bases and J by 1 base, with 5 bases between the two germline ends. The CDR3 is made up of 14 amino acids. The DNA for the CDR3 is TGTGCCAGCAGCTTAGCGGGAGGCACAGATACGCAGTATTTT. It is translated as CASSLAGGTDTQYF.

V and J are TRBV27 and TRBJ1-2, with unresolved D. The germline V and J ends were trimmed by 5 bases and 11 bases, with 12 bases remaining between them. CDR1 MNHEY and CDR2 SMNVEV come from the germline V gene (reference sequence). This CDR3 contains 11 residues. CDR3: CASSDRNTYTF. As DNA, the CDR3 is TGTGCCAGCAGTGACCGGAACACGTACACCTTC.

In this sample, this clone turned up once. The genes are TRBV9 and TRBJ2-5; 9 positions match TRBD2. V gave up 4 bases and J gave up 5 bases; unmatched junction bases: 12. The CDR3 has 16 amino acids. The V gene's germline CDR1 is SGDLS and CDR2 YYNGEE. CDR3 protein: CASSRGASGMTETQYF. In DNA form, the CDR3 reads TGTGCCAGCAGCCGGGGGGCTAGCGGGATGACGGAGACCCAGTACTTC.

The chain couples TRBV19 to TRBJ2-3, with D possibly being TRBD1 (6 bases). The germline V and J ends were trimmed by 3 bases and 0 bases, with 7 bases remaining between them. CDR3 length: 14 amino acids. Per the germline V gene, CDR1 is LNHDA and CDR2 is SQIVND (reference sequence). This CDR3 reads CASSMDSSTDTQYF. For the CDR3, the DNA is TGTGCCAGTAGTATGGACAGTAGCACAGATACGCAGTATTTT.

The rearrangement uses TRBV5-4 and TRBJ2-7; 14 bases are shared with TRBD2. The ends lost 3 bases at V and 3 bases at J; junction bases unmatched: 8. This CDR3 region has 17 residues. From germline, CDR1 is SGHNT and CDR2 YYREEE (reference sequence). The CDR3 is CASSSPGLAGEIYEQYF. In nucleotides, the CDR3 is TGTGCCAGCAGCTCACCGGGACTAGCGGGAGAGATCTACGAGCAGTACTTC.

This rearrangement joins TRBV19 to TRBJ1-1; D not certain. Germline CDR1 is LNHDA and CDR2 is SQIVND (reference sequence). The CDR3 is made up of 15 amino acids. Trimming took off 10 bases at V and 0 bases at J, with 18 bases between the two ends. The CDR3 here is CATTRFERMNTEAFF. The CDR3 DNA sequence: TGTGCCACAACCCGTTTCGAGCGAATGAACACTGAAGCTTTCTTT.

The rearrangement uses TRBV9 and TRBJ2-2, with 13 bases fitting TRBD2. Germline V gene lookup returns CDR1 SGDLS and CDR2 YYNGEE. The CDR3 loop spans 18 amino acids. V trimming: 3 bases; J trimming: 1 base; junction bases outside the gene matches: 6. CDR3 DNA sequence: TGTGCCAGCAGCGGGACTAGCGGGAGATCGGTGAACACCGGGGAGCTGTTTTTT. This encodes CASSGTSGRSVNTGELFF.

V gene TRBV28 combines with J gene TRBJ2-7; D unclear. V dropped 2 bases and J dropped 3 bases, with 11 bases sitting between them. This CDR3 is 14 amino acids long. Germline-derived CDR1 and CDR2 are MDHEN and SYDVKM. The CDR3 DNA follows: TGTGCCAGCAGTTTACCCTCTACCCTCTACGAGCAGTACTTC. Residues: CASSLPSTLYEQYF.